The rows below give T cell receptor beta chains drawn from one sample of a study of blood T cell repertoires in COVID-19. Sequencing used immunoSEQ multiplex PCR; TCRdb keeps in-frame clones, though not all of them. The sample includes fewer than 250,000 clones, 83% of them seen just once. The sequencing sample was made of peripheral blood. Source of these receptors: a woman in her fifties or sixties with acute or convalescent COVID-19. The conserved cysteine and the conserved F or W are not part of the CDR3 here. Each record gives: V gene, clone size, CDR3 protein. Clone size is stated in some rows and not others, as once, few, many or a class when expanded.

>TRBV28|NA
ASSYSQGTSTDTQY
>TRBV11-2|few
ASSSPGGRLDTQY
>TRBV6-4|NA
ASSPEGGTEAF
>TRBV5-1|few
ASSLADRGLEKLF
>TRBV7-2|NA
ASSLDLRTDTQY
>TRBV28|NA
ASSLPTENYNSLH
>TRBV5-1|NA
ASSLSGAPRLSEQY
>TRBV5-6|NA
ASSFFSGRRNYGYT
>TRBV24-1|NA
ATSDTEPYNEQF
>TRBV6-5|NA
ASSLGRGWTEAF
>TRBV2|NA
ASLLSDRSYEQY
>TRBV6-5|once
ASSYYGGRETQY
>TRBV11-2|NA
ASSRINRDSRWEQY
>TRBV6-1|NA
ASSDLGLAINEQF
>TRBV5-4|NA
ASSTDSNTGELF
>TRBV9|NA
ASSPHWQTYEAF
>TRBV5-5|NA
ASSLGQSSSSGNTIY
>TRBV28|NA
AIHPRGSSYEQY
>TRBV9|NA
ASSPRTGYNEQF
>TRBV9|NA
ASSEGLYYGYT
>TRBV18|NA
ASSPRQGLDTQY
>TRBV19|NA
ASRTARQPANTEAF
>TRBV27|many
ASMNGDRKNTEAF
>TRBV9|few
ASSAGTGDNQPQH
>TRBV6-5|NA
ASRPRQGSLNEQF
>TRBV27|NA
ASSHPGQGLTDTQY
>TRBV7-8|NA
ASSLRQIYNEQF
>TRBV27|NA
ASSFSQGPLSSYEQY
>TRBV7-9|NA
ASSLRGTAYNEQF
>TRBV30|NA
AWKSRGGNTEAF
>TRBV19|NA
ASSGQLSGNTIY
>TRBV12-3/TRBV12-4|NA
ASSSGQSEAF
>TRBV5-4|NA
ASSSPGQGRTYEQY
>TRBV5-4|NA
ASSPGQGVPYNSPLH
>TRBV19|few
ASSMGPGVMNTEAF
>TRBV6-5|NA
ASRIAGDTDTQY
>TRBV11-1|few
ASSLEAGPTEAF
>TRBV5-1|NA
ASTPGTSGAYEQY
>TRBV14|NA
ASSQRDRVTDTQY
>TRBV19|few
ASSIRLAGDSGANVLT
>TRBV28|NA
ASRRTGAYYGYT
>TRBV30|NA
AWSKPGMRDTQY